This T cell receptor beta chain comes out of a study of blood T cell repertoires in COVID-19. Across the study: Sites in the United States, Italy and Spain provided acute and convalescent COVID-19 samples. PBMCs, B-cell-depleted T cells, or T cells were the source of the cDNA or gDNA that made up the material.

In the source study's methods: Reference gene primers were amplified, and this amplification served to estimate nucleated cell counts. Clones were sequenced by immunoSEQ multiplex PCR, and TCRdb holds only the in-frame ones, with some missing. V, J and clone size were drawn from that table, and D and trimming were deduced from the DNA. The sample includes some 380,000 clones, approximately 80% seen only once; the top ten take 1.1%. The trim removed 0 bases at V and 3 bases at J, leaving 5 bases unmatched. The CDR3 contains 16 residues. Germline assignment: CDR1 SGDLS and CDR2 YYNGEE. Sequenced input: peripheral blood. The chain uses TRBV9 and TRBJ1-3; 8 bases map to TRBD1. The receptor was isolated from a human donor with acute or convalescent COVID-19. The donor label of this sample is uncertain. CDR3 DNA: TGTGCCAGCAGCGTAGCGGAAGGGACAGGTGGAAACACCATATATTTT. This gives the protein CASSVAEGTGGNTIYF.